Below are 25 T cell receptor beta chains sequenced from a single sample in a study of T cell responses to AZD1222 COVID-19 vaccine. The method was immunoSEQ multiplex PCR; TCRdb's version includes in-frame clones alone and lacks a portion of them. The sample records approximately 160,000 clones, 92% being singletons. The sequences come from peripheral blood, collected 28 days after the second AZD1222 dose. The receptors were gathered from an adult who received the AZD1222 COVID-19 vaccine.

The chain has TRBV3-1 (or the pseudogene TRBV3-2) and TRBJ1-1, with unresolved D. The V gene lost 2 bases and the J gene lost 1 base, with 5 bases spanning the gap. Germline CDR1 reads LGHDT; CDR2 reads YNNKEL (reference sequence). The CDR3 extends over 13 amino acids. The CDR3 DNA reads as TGTGCCAGCAGCCAAACACAGAACACTGAAGCTTTCTTT. Its translation is CASSQTQNTEAFF.

The J gene is TRBJ2-2, the V gene TRBV18; D uncertain. CDR1 KGHSH and CDR2 LQKENI come from the germline V gene. The CDR3 sequence is 17 residues long. Trimming cost V 4 bases and J 0 bases, with 15 bases left between them. This chain's CDR3 is CASSLGPIQSNTGELFF. CDR3 nucleotide sequence: TGTGCCAGCTCACTCGGGCCCATACAATCGAACACCGGGGAGCTGTTTTTT.

V is TRBV9 and J is TRBJ2-1; TRBD1 is a possible D gene (5 bases). Germline assignment: CDR1 SGDLS and CDR2 YYNGEE. The CDR3 totals 15 residues. The V and J ends lost 0 bases and 5 bases respectively, with 12 bases between them. This CDR3 is CASSVEGQGNNEQFF. CDR3 bases: TGTGCCAGCAGCGTAGAAGGGCAGGGAAACAATGAGCAGTTCTTC.

The chain has TRBV19 and TRBJ2-2, with a possible D match to TRBD1 (5 bases). Trimming removed 4 bases from V and 1 base from J, with 10 bases in between. Germline V gives CDR1 LNHDA, CDR2 SQIVND (reference sequence). The CDR3 extends over 15 amino acids. In DNA, the CDR3 is TGTGCCAGTAGTACTTACGGACAGAACACCGGGGAGCTGTTTTTT. Translation gives CASSTYGQNTGELFF. The variable domain in full, completed from reference TRBV19 and TRBJ2-2, reads DGGITQSPKYLFRKEGQNVTLSCEQNLNHDAMYWYRQDPGQGLRLIYYSQIVNDFQKGDIAEGYSVSREKKESFPLTVTSAQKNPTAFYLCASSTYGQNTGELFFGEGSRLTVL.

This chain connects TRBV18 to TRBJ2-1, with D tentatively TRBD1 (6 bases). Germline V CDR1 and CDR2: KGHSH, LQKENI. The CDR3 loop spans 17 amino acids. V was shortened by 5 bases and J by 4 bases, with 21 bases between the two germline ends. CDR3 in amino acids: CASSKAQGPGGYNEQFF. DNA of the CDR3: TGTGCCAGCTCAAAGGCCCAGGGGCCAGGAGGATACAATGAGCAGTTCTTC.

The chain employs TRBV5-1 and TRBJ1-4; 7 bases fit TRBD1. Germline lookup yields CDR1 SGHRS and CDR2 YFSETQ. The length of the CDR3 is 14 residues. Trimming removed 5 bases from V and 3 bases from J; junction bases left unmatched: 4. CDR3 in amino acids: CASRTGTANEKLFF. CDR3 bases: TGCGCCAGCAGGACCGGGACAGCTAATGAAAAACTGTTTTTT.

The chain is built from TRBV9 and TRBJ2-7; 8 nucleotides align to TRBD2. The germline V gene encodes CDR1 SGDLS and CDR2 YYNGEE. J lost 0 bases, V lost 0 bases, and 2 bases had no gene match. CDR3 length equals 15 residues. CDR3 in amino acids: CASSVEGTSSYEQYF. The CDR3 region has the DNA TGTGCCAGCAGCGTAGAAGGGACTAGCTCCTACGAGCAGTACTTC. The variable domain in full, with the rest retrieved from reference TRBV9 and TRBJ2-7, is DSGVTQTPKHLITATGQRVTLRCSPRSGDLSVYWYQQSLDQGLQFLIQYYNGEERAKGNILERFSAQQFPDLHSELNLSSLELGDSALYFCASSVEGTSSYEQYFGPGTRLTVT.

A few counts support this clone. The rearrangement links TRBV5-4 to TRBJ2-1; TRBD2 is a possible D gene (5 bases). Germline loops: CDR1 SGHNT, CDR2 YYREEE (reference sequence). Trimming removed 3 bases from V and 5 bases from J, with 18 bases in between. This CDR3 is 16 amino acids long. CDR3 nucleotide sequence: TGTGCCAGCAGCTCGCCAACCAGGTCCGGGGACAATGAGCAGTTCTTC. Amino acid sequence: CASSSPTRSGDNEQFF.

The chain couples TRBV6-5 to TRBJ1-3; D remains unclear. Per germline, CDR1 MNHEY and CDR2 SVGAGI. The CDR3 consists of 15 residues. V was cut by 0 bases and J by 1 base, with 7 bases left in between. CDR3 nucleotide sequence: TGTGCCAGCAGTTACTCAGTCAGGTCTGGAAACACCATATATTTT. It codes for CASSYSVRSGNTIYF.

V usage is TRBV7-6 and J usage is TRBJ1-4; D is unclear. V was trimmed by 9 bases and J by 5 bases, leaving 10 bases between them. This CDR3 has 12 residues. In germline, CDR1 is SGHVS, CDR2 FNYEAQ. In DNA form, the CDR3 reads TGTGCCAGTCGGGCAGAGAATGAAAAACTGTTTTTT. Amino acids: CASRAENEKLFF.

This clone has just one count. The chain couples TRBV12-5 to TRBJ2-3, with D maybe TRBD2 (6 bases). CDR1 is LGHNT and CDR2 is FRNRAP in the germline V gene. V lost 7 bases to trimming and J lost 3 bases, with 20 bases between them. This CDR3 region has 16 residues. The CDR3 DNA reads TGTGCTAGTGTCCAGATAGGCACCGGGGGTACAGATACGCAGTATTTT. Translated: CASVQIGTGGTDTQYF.

V usage is TRBV7-9 and J usage is TRBJ1-2, with 10 bases that match TRBD1. V lost 5 bases, J lost 8 bases, and 5 bases stayed unmatched. The germline CDR1 and CDR2 sequences are SEHNR and FQNEAQ (reference sequence). This CDR3 comprises 13 residues. CDR3 residues: CASSTDRGTGYTF. The CDR3 nucleotides are TGTGCCAGCAGCACGGACAGGGGGACGGGCTACACCTTC.

The chain recombines TRBV18 with TRBJ1-4, with D perhaps matching TRBD1 (5 bases). V shed 3 bases and J shed 8 bases, with 13 bases lying between them. Germline assignment: CDR1 KGHSH and CDR2 LQKENI. The CDR3 contains 14 residues. The CDR3 sequence: CASSPPIQGEKLFF. DNA for the CDR3: TGTGCCAGCTCACCCCCGATTCAGGGAGAAAAACTGTTTTTT.

This chain uses TRBV5-1 with TRBJ2-7; no reliable D call. Germline CDR1 reads SGHRS; CDR2 reads YFSETQ. This CDR3 spans 13 amino acids. V was clipped by 0 bases and J by 3 bases, with 7 bases between them. The CDR3 region has the DNA TGCGCCAGCAGCTTGGCGCCTCTCTACGAGCAGTACTTC. Its protein product is CASSLAPLYEQYF.

This sequence joins TRBV19 and TRBJ1-2; 7 bases fit TRBD1. The V segment lost 11 bases and the J segment 2 bases; nucleotides outside the gene matches: 5. There are 12 residues in the CDR3. Per germline, CDR1 LNHDA and CDR2 SQIVND (reference sequence). The CDR3, as DNA: TGTGCCTCACAGGGGTTCAACTATGGCTACACCTTC. Its translation is CASQGFNYGYTF.

The chain carries TRBV6-5 and TRBJ1-1; a weak D match, TRBD1 (5 bases). Germline loops: CDR1 MNHEY, CDR2 SVGAGI. Trimming took off 7 bases at V and 4 bases at J, with 16 bases between the two ends. CDR3 length equals 14 residues. This chain's CDR3 is CASTGLGGGTEAFF. CDR3 DNA: TGTGCCAGCACCGGACTTGGGGGGGGCACTGAAGCTTTCTTT.

Here the CDR3 reads CASGPEADTQYF. DNA for the CDR3: TGTGCTAGTGGTCCAGAGGCAGATACGCAGTATTTT. V gene TRBV12-5 combines with J gene TRBJ2-3; D is unclear. The CDR3 length is 12 residues. Germline V CDR1 and CDR2: LGHNT, FRNRAP. V lost 5 bases and J lost 4, with 7 bases in between.

In this sample, this clone turned up once. V usage is TRBV6-5 and J usage is TRBJ2-5; D is perhaps TRBD2 (6 bases). Germline values: CDR1 MNHEY, CDR2 SVGAGI. The CDR3 is 13 amino acids. V was trimmed by 11 bases and J by 3 bases, leaving 16 bases between them. This chain's CDR3 is CASRRGPEETQYF. The CDR3 nucleotides are TGTGCCTCAAGGAGGGGTCCAGAAGAGACCCAGTACTTC.

The chain carries TRBV5-1 and TRBJ2-2; TRBD2 aligns across 10 bases. This CDR3 has 15 residues. CDR1 and CDR2 (germline): SGHRS, YFSETQ. J was trimmed by 3 bases and V by 4 bases; bases with no gene match: 3. The CDR3 DNA reads as TGCGCCAGCAGCCCGGGACTAGCGTACACCGGGGAGCTGTTTTTT. This encodes CASSPGLAYTGELFF.

The chain employs TRBV19 and TRBJ1-6; D is possibly TRBD1 (5 bases). V lost 7 bases, J lost 6 bases, and 16 bases lay in between. The CDR3 covers 15 residues. Per the germline V gene, CDR1 is LNHDA and CDR2 is SQIVND (reference sequence). DNA for the CDR3: TGTGCCAGTAAAGGGACTCAAGGGATTAATTCACCCCTCCACTTT. Its translation is CASKGTQGINSPLHF. The complete variable domain, with remaining parts taken from reference TRBV19 and TRBJ1-6, reads DGGITQSPKYLFRKEGQNVTLSCEQNLNHDAMYWYRQDPGQGLRLIYYSQIVNDFQKGDIAEGYSVSREKKESFPLTVTSAQKNPTAFYLCASKGTQGINSPLHFGNGTRLTVT.

The rearrangement uses TRBV5-8 and TRBJ1-4, with D perhaps TRBD1 (5 bases). Trimming removed 4 bases at V and 7 bases at J, with 20 bases between. Looked up from germline, CDR1 is SGHTS and CDR2 is YDEGEE. This CDR3 is 16 amino acids long. CDR3 amino acids: CASSPGIGTRSEKLFF. Written as DNA, the CDR3 is TGTGCCAGCAGCCCGGGGATTGGGACGCGTTCTGAAAAACTGTTTTTT.

CDR3 residues: CASSRDREGYTF. In DNA form, the CDR3 reads TGTGCCAGCTCACGAGACAGGGAGGGCTACACCTTC. This chain uses TRBV18 with TRBJ1-2; TRBD1 matches 7 bases. The CDR3 consists of 12 residues. The trim removed 4 bases at V and 8 bases at J, leaving 4 bases unmatched. Germline V gene data show CDR1 as KGHSH and CDR2 as LQKENI. Drawing the rest from reference TRBV18 and TRBJ1-2, the complete variable domain is NAGVMQNPRHLVRRRGQEARLRCSPMKGHSHVYWYRQLPEEGLKFMVYLQKENIIDESGMPKERFSAEFPKEGPSILRIQQVVRGDSAAYFCASSRDREGYTFGSGTRLTVV.

Turning to this clone: The sample contains more than one DNA sequence encoding this CDR3. The genes are TRBV12-3 or TRBV12-4 and TRBJ1-1; D not resolved. This CDR3 region has 13 residues. Trimming stripped 5 bases from V and 1 base from J, with 8 bases between. CDR3 amino acids: CASSLNRNTEAFF. The DNA of the CDR3 is TGTGCCAGCAGTCTTAACAGGAACACTGAAGCTTTCTTT.

The chain combines TRBV3-1 (or the pseudogene TRBV3-2) with TRBJ1-2; D possibly corresponds to TRBD1 (5 bases). Trimming took 6 bases from V and 9 from J, leaving 20 bases between them. The CDR3 runs 14 residues. The germline CDR1 and CDR2 sequences are LGHDT and YNNKEL (reference sequence). CDR3 protein: CASRRQGEGLSYTF. The CDR3 DNA reads TGTGCCAGCAGACGACAAGGGGAGGGCTTGAGCTACACCTTC.

The chain carries TRBV11-2 and TRBJ2-7; D is unclear. With 2 bases removed from V and 3 bases from J, the gap between germline ends came to 5 bases. Germline lookup yields CDR1 SGHAT and CDR2 FQNNGV. This CDR3 region has 12 residues. The CDR3 here is CASSLSSYEQYF. CDR3 sequence (DNA): TGTGCCAGCAGCTTATCGAGCTACGAGCAGTACTTC.